Shown below are 7 T cell receptor beta chains from a single sample sequenced in a study of blood T cell repertoires in COVID-19. The repertoire was sequenced with immunoSEQ multiplex PCR; TCRdb's copy has only in-frame clones and lacks some. Seen here are some 76,000 clones, around 83% observed once, and the top ten hold under 30%. Sequenced material: peripheral blood. These receptors were obtained from a human donor in a cohort sampled during active COVID-19.

V gene TRBV18 combines with J gene TRBJ2-7, with TRBD2 matching 9 bases. After removal of 1 base from V and 5 bases from J, the junction contained 9 bases not matched to a gene. The CDR3 length is 16 residues. Germline V gives CDR1 KGHSH, CDR2 LQKENI. CDR3 coding DNA: TGTGCCAGCTCACCACGGCTAGCGGGGCTCGGGGACGAGCAGTACTTC. The encoded protein is CASSPRLAGLGDEQYF.

The chain links TRBV18 to TRBJ2-7, with D maybe TRBD1 (5 bases). The V and J ends lost 5 bases and 2 bases respectively, with 10 bases between them. Germline-derived CDR1 and CDR2 are KGHSH and LQKENI. The CDR3 spans 13 residues. The CDR3 region has the DNA TGTGCCAGCTCAGAGACAGCTACCTACGAGCAGTACTTC. Translation gives CASSETATYEQYF.

The rearrangement links TRBV5-1 to TRBJ2-5; the D is unclear. V was pared by 0 bases and J by 5 bases, with 17 bases between. Germline assignment: CDR1 SGHRS and CDR2 YFSETQ. This CDR3 comprises 16 residues. CDR3 loop: CASSLEPPNYWETQYF. The CDR3 region has the DNA TGCGCCAGCAGCTTGGAGCCGCCGAATTACTGGGAGACCCAGTACTTC.

The chain recombines TRBV18 with TRBJ2-2; D is unclear. The V end was cut by 1 base, the J end by 0 bases, with 15 bases between. The CDR3 has 18 residues. Looked up from germline, CDR1 is KGHSH and CDR2 is LQKENI. In DNA, the CDR3 is TGTGCCAGCTCACCACTTTCCCAAACTACCGCGAACACCGGGGAGCTGTTTTTT. Translation gives CASSPLSQTTANTGELFF.

This clone was seen more than once but under ten times. J is TRBJ2-1 and V is TRBV7-6, with 8 bases that match TRBD2. J lost 5 bases, V lost 5 bases, and 8 bases had no gene match. This CDR3 contains 15 residues. The V gene's germline CDR1 is SGHVS and CDR2 FNYEAQ. The CDR3 reads CASSPGGGPNNEQFF. The CDR3 bases are TGTGCCAGCAGCCCCGGGGGGGGCCCTAACAATGAGCAGTTCTTC.

The chain combines TRBV4-1 with TRBJ1-4, with 7 bases aligning to TRBD1. Germline trimming cut 2 bases from V and 5 bases from J; bases unmatched to any gene: 2. CDR3 length: 14 amino acids. Germline V gene data show CDR1 as MGHRA and CDR2 as YSYEKL. CDR3 in amino acids: CASSQKGGNEKLFF. CDR3 nucleotide sequence: TGCGCCAGCAGCCAAAAAGGGGGCAATGAAAAACTGTTTTTT.

The chain combines TRBV9 with TRBJ2-3; a weak D match, TRBD1 (5 bases). Germline CDR1 SGDLS, CDR2 YYNGEE. The CDR3 runs to 15 residues. Trimming left V 0 bases short and J 9 bases short, with 17 bases between. CDR3 in amino acids: CASSVEPLRAGTQYF. The CDR3 DNA sequence: TGTGCCAGCAGCGTAGAGCCCCTCAGGGCCGGCACGCAGTATTTT.